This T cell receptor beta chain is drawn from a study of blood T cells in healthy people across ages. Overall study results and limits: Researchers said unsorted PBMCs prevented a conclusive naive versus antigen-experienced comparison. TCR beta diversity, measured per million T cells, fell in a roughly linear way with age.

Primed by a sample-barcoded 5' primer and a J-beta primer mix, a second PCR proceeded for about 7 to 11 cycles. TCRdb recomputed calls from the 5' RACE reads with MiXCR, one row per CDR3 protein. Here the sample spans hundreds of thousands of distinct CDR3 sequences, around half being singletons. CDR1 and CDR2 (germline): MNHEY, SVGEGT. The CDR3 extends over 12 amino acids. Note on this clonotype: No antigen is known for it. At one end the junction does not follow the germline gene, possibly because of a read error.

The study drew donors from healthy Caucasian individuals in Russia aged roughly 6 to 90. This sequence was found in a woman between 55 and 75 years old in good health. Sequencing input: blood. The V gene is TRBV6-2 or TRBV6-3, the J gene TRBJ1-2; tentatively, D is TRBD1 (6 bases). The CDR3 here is CVSSRPTGSYTF. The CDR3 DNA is TGTGTCAGCAGTCGGCCCACAGGGAGCTACACCTTC.